These 30 T cell receptor beta chains were all obtained from the same sample, sequenced in a study of coeliac disease. Method: immunoSEQ multiplex PCR; TCRdb's copy keeps in-frame clones and lacks some. The data show over a thousand clones, with more than 60% seen just once and about a fifth held by the top ten. The sample consisted of intraepithelial lymphocytes from the gut. These receptors all come from a human donor without celiac disease.

The chain links TRBV11-2 to TRBJ2-4; 13 nucleotides align to TRBD2. CDR1 is SGHAT and CDR2 is FQNNGV in the germline V gene. V shed 3 bases, J shed 8 bases, and the junction held 10 bases outside the gene matches. The CDR3 is made up of 17 amino acids. The CDR3 nucleotides are TGTGCCAGCAGCTTCCTAGTCGGACTAGCGGGAGAGGACATTCAGTACTTC. This translates into CASSFLVGLAGEDIQYF.

CDR3 sequence: CASSFAGGSTDTQYF. The CDR3 coding sequence is TGTGCCAGCAGCTTCGCAGGGGGCAGCACAGATACGCAGTATTTT. This chain joins TRBV5-6 and TRBJ2-3, with 8 positions matching TRBD1. With V trimmed by 2 bases and J by 0 bases, 2 bases remained unmatched. CDR1 is SGHDT, CDR2 YYEEEE, per germline. This CDR3 has 15 amino acids.

The chain joins TRBV19 to TRBJ2-4, with TRBD2 identical over 13 bases. The trim removed 3 bases at V and 0 bases at J, leaving 11 bases unmatched. Germline CDR1 LNHDA, CDR2 SQIVND (reference sequence). This CDR3 is built from 20 residues. CDR3 residues: CASSIELLAGGALAKNIQYF. The CDR3 nucleotides read TGTGCCAGTAGTATCGAATTACTAGCGGGGGGGGCTCTAGCCAAAAACATTCAGTACTTC.

A few counts support this clone. The rearrangement links TRBV10-2 to TRBJ2-7; D possibly corresponds to TRBD2 (6 bases). Trimming took off 4 bases at V and 0 bases at J, with 10 bases between the two ends. This CDR3 region has 14 residues. The germline V gene has CDR1 WSHSY and CDR2 SAAADI. The CDR3 coding sequence is TGCGCCAGCAGTGCGGGAGTCCGCTCCTACGAGCAGTACTTC. Translated: CASSAGVRSYEQYF.

The chain recombines TRBV5-6 with TRBJ2-7, with D tentatively TRBD2 (6 bases). This CDR3 has 16 amino acids. V gave up 0 bases and J gave up 1 base, with 14 bases separating them. Germline V lookup: CDR1 SGHDT, CDR2 YYEEEE. The CDR3 nucleotides are TGTGCCAGCAGCTTGGAAGCACCCGGGGGATCCTACGAGCAGTACTTC. Encoded protein: CASSLEAPGGSYEQYF.

The genes are TRBV4-1 and TRBJ2-7; 8 bases agree with TRBD2. Germline V gives CDR1 MGHRA, CDR2 YSYEKL. V shed 1 base, J shed 0 bases, and the junction held 8 bases outside the gene matches. The CDR3 sequence is 17 residues long. CDR3 protein: CASSQVMSGSSSYEQYF. As DNA, the CDR3 is TGCGCCAGCAGCCAAGTTATGAGCGGGAGCAGCTCCTACGAGCAGTACTTC.

V gene TRBV28 combines with J gene TRBJ2-7; the match to TRBD2 covers 10 bases. The junction had 15 bases not matched to a gene; V was cut back by 6 bases and J by 7 bases. CDR3 length: 16 residues. CDR1 and CDR2 from the germline V gene are MDHEN and SYDVKM. The DNA for the CDR3 is TGTGCCAGCAGCAGTCCCACTAGCGGGGCCCGGCATGAGCAGTACTTC. Translating gives CASSSPTSGARHEQYF.

The chain has TRBV4-3 and TRBJ1-2; D unclear. V was cut by 0 bases and J by 4 bases, with 6 bases left in between. Germline lookup yields CDR1 LGHNA and CDR2 YSLEER. The CDR3 spans 13 residues. CDR3 in DNA: TGCGCCAGCAGCCAAGATCCCAGCTATGGCTACACCTTC. This codes for CASSQDPSYGYTF.

The chain uses TRBV30 and TRBJ2-1, with TRBD2 matching 13 bases. Germline lookup yields CDR1 GTSNPN and CDR2 SVGIG (reference sequence). J gave up 8 bases and V 2 bases, and 9 bases lay outside the gene matches. The CDR3 is 16 amino acids. The CDR3 DNA follows: TGTGCCTGGAGTATCCCGGGACTAGCGGGATTTTATGAGCAGTTCTTC. This gives the protein CAWSIPGLAGFYEQFF.

The CDR3 nucleotides are TGTGCCAGCAGCTTAATGAGGCCGACTGAAGCTTTCTTT. This translates into CASSLMRPTEAFF. The chain carries TRBV13 and TRBJ1-1, with unresolved D. With 2 bases removed from V and 5 bases from J, the gap between germline ends came to 9 bases. The CDR3 totals 13 residues. Germline lookup yields CDR1 PRHDT and CDR2 FYEKMQ (reference sequence).

The chain employs TRBV5-6 and TRBJ2-7; 8 bases agree with TRBD2. The CDR3 spans 16 residues. Germline CDR1 SGHDT, CDR2 YYEEEE. V lost 0 bases and J lost 2; bases outside the gene matches: 7. For the CDR3, the DNA is TGTGCCAGCAGCTTGGAAGCGGGGGAAAGCACCTACGAGCAGTACTTC. Encoded protein: CASSLEAGESTYEQYF.

This chain joins TRBV5-4 and TRBJ1-3, with 7 bases identical to TRBD1. The germline CDR1 and CDR2 sequences are SGHNT and YYREEE (reference sequence). The CDR3 spans 17 residues. V dropped 1 base and J dropped 3; count of bases not matched to a gene: 10. The chain's CDR3 is CASSLPASGGGGNTIYF. CDR3 nucleotides: TGTGCCAGCAGCTTGCCAGCCTCAGGGGGAGGTGGAAACACCATATATTTT.

This clone was counted only a few times. V is TRBV13 and J is TRBJ2-6; the D gene is possibly TRBD1 (6 bases). CDR3 length equals 15 residues. Germline CDR1 and CDR2: PRHDT and FYEKMQ (reference sequence). V was shortened by 5 bases and J by 1 base, with 9 bases between the two germline ends. CDR3 nucleotide sequence: TGTGCCAGCAGCGCCCAGGGGTCTGGGGCCAACGTCCTGACTTTC. Its translation is CASSAQGSGANVLTF.

The chain's CDR3 is CASSFQGTGELFF. Written as DNA, the CDR3 is TGCGCCAGCAGCTTCCAGGGAACCGGGGAGCTGTTTTTT. The gene calls are TRBV5-1 and TRBJ2-2; D is perhaps TRBD1 (5 bases). This CDR3 is built from 13 residues. Trimming shortened V by 2 bases and J by 5 bases, and 7 bases separated the two germline ends. The germline gives CDR1 SGHRS, CDR2 YFSETQ.

The gene calls are TRBV12-5 and TRBJ2-5, with a possible D match to TRBD1 (5 bases). Trimming shortened V by 4 bases and J by 9 bases, and 12 bases separated the two germline ends. The CDR3 is 12 residues long. CDR1 and CDR2 from the germline V gene are LGHNT and FRNRAP. CDR3 loop: CASGSTQGAQYF. In nucleotides, the CDR3 is TGTGCTAGTGGTTCGACCCAAGGGGCCCAGTACTTC.

This clone was seen a handful of times. The chain uses TRBV10-3 and TRBJ1-3, with D uncertain. The CDR3 covers 12 residues. From germline, CDR1 is ENHRY and CDR2 SYGVKD. Between the trimmed V and J ends, which lost 11 bases and 4 bases, there was a span of 12 bases. The CDR3 reads CASGESGNTIYF. The CDR3 DNA reads TGTGCCTCCGGAGAGTCCGGAAACACCATATATTTT.

In its sample, this clone was seen a few times. This rearrangement joins TRBV18 to TRBJ1-4; D uncertain. The CDR3 has 18 residues. Germline assignment: CDR1 KGHSH and CDR2 LQKENI. Trimming removed 5 bases from V and 0 bases from J, with 19 bases in between. The CDR3: CASSVYPAAPTTNEKLFF. The CDR3 DNA reads TGTGCCAGCTCAGTTTACCCCGCCGCCCCTACAACTAATGAAAAACTGTTTTTT. The entire variable domain, with the rest obtained from reference TRBV18 and TRBJ1-4, is as follows: NAGVMQNPRHLVRRRGQEARLRCSPMKGHSHVYWYRQLPEEGLKFMVYLQKENIIDESGMPKERFSAEFPKEGPSILRIQQVVRGDSAAYFCASSVYPAAPTTNEKLFFGSGTQLSVL.

The CDR3 sequence: CAWSQRGNEQFF. The CDR3 bases are TGTGCCTGGAGTCAACGGGGCAATGAGCAGTTCTTC. The chain uses TRBV30 and TRBJ2-1; TRBD2 might be the D (5 bases). The CDR3 runs 12 residues. Germline CDR1 GTSNPN, CDR2 SVGIG (reference sequence). Trimming pared 2 bases from V and 6 bases from J, leaving 8 bases between.

The V gene is TRBV19, the J gene TRBJ1-5; maybe TRBD1 (6 bases). This CDR3 is 15 amino acids long. Germline V CDR1 and CDR2: LNHDA, SQIVND (reference sequence). Trimming pared 3 bases from V and 7 bases from J, leaving 16 bases between. CDR3 sequence reads: CASSIWRQGNQPQHF. CDR3 nucleotide sequence: TGTGCCAGTAGTATTTGGCGGCAGGGGAACCAGCCCCAGCATTTT.

The V and J genes are TRBV4-1 and TRBJ2-7; 9 bases map to TRBD1. The CDR3 loop spans 16 amino acids. The V segment lost 1 base and the J segment 7 bases; nucleotides outside the gene matches: 11. Germline CDR1 MGHRA, CDR2 YSYEKL. This CDR3 is CASSQVGGTGFEEQYF. In DNA form, the CDR3 reads TGCGCCAGCAGCCAAGTCGGCGGGACAGGGTTCGAGGAGCAGTACTTC.

In its sample, this clone was seen a few times. V and J are TRBV27 and TRBJ1-1, with D perhaps TRBD1 (5 bases). From germline, CDR1 is MNHEY and CDR2 SMNVEV (reference sequence). The CDR3 length is 13 residues. V was trimmed by 5 bases and J by 4 bases, leaving 11 bases between them. In DNA form, the CDR3 reads TGTGCCAGCAGTATCATGGGGGGCACTGAAGCTTTCTTT. Translated, it gives CASSIMGGTEAFF.

This chain's CDR3 is CASSFYYRDPDTQYF. The CDR3 DNA is TGTGCCAGCAGTTTTTATTACAGGGACCCAGATACGCAGTATTTT. The chain is built from TRBV27 and TRBJ2-3, with D possibly being TRBD1 (6 bases). Germline CDR1 is MNHEY and CDR2 is SMNVEV (reference sequence). Trimming pared 3 bases from V and 4 bases from J, leaving 14 bases between. The CDR3 is 15 residues long.

In regard to this clone: One end of the junction is discordant with germline, which a read error may explain. The chain links TRBV10-3 to TRBJ2-2; D is perhaps TRBD1 (6 bases). CDR1 and CDR2 (germline): ENHRY, SYGVKD. CDR3 length equals 15 residues. The chain's CDR3 is CATSNTGLDTGELFF. The CDR3 nucleotides read TGTGCCACCAGTAACACAGGGTTGGACACCGGGGAGCTGTTTTTT.

This sequence joins TRBV5-8 and TRBJ2-1; the match to TRBD2 covers 13 bases. The V gene end was trimmed by 4 bases and the J gene end by 4 bases; junction bases not matched to a gene: 5. Looked up from germline, CDR1 is SGHTS and CDR2 is YDEGEE. The length of the CDR3 is 16 residues. The CDR3 reads CASSDRTSGRYNEQFF. The CDR3 coding sequence is TGTGCCAGCAGCGATCGGACTAGCGGGAGATACAATGAGCAGTTCTTC.

The chain links TRBV6-6 to TRBJ2-3; 10 bases are a match to TRBD1. CDR1 and CDR2 (germline): MNHNY, SVGAGI (reference sequence). Trimming removed 6 bases from V and 1 base from J; junction bases left unmatched: 4. The CDR3 length is 15 residues. The CDR3 loop is CASRRGTGGTDTQYF. In DNA form, the CDR3 reads TGTGCCAGCAGGAGAGGGACAGGGGGCACAGATACGCAGTATTTT.

This clone has just one count. The V and J genes are TRBV2 and TRBJ1-1; TRBD1 aligns across 7 bases. This CDR3 contains 14 residues. The trim removed 4 bases at V and 5 bases at J, leaving 7 bases unmatched. Germline CDR1 and CDR2: SNHLY and FYNNEI. The CDR3 sequence is CASSGGDSGTEAFF. For the CDR3, the DNA is TGTGCCAGCAGTGGTGGGGACAGCGGGACTGAAGCTTTCTTT.

This chain uses TRBV7-2 with TRBJ1-6; the D gene is possibly TRBD1 (5 bases). Trimming removed 5 bases from V and 7 bases from J, with 18 bases in between. CDR1 SGHTA and CDR2 FQGNSA come from the germline V gene. The CDR3 runs to 16 residues. CDR3 region: CASSLLGAGMNSPLHF. In DNA, the CDR3 is TGTGCCAGCAGCCTATTAGGGGCAGGGATGAATTCACCCCTCCACTTT.

The rearrangement uses TRBV6-1 and TRBJ2-5; TRBD1 agrees at 7 bases. The junction had 7 bases not matched to a gene; V was cut back by 2 bases and J by 4 bases. This CDR3 contains 15 residues. CDR1 and CDR2 (germline): MNHNS, SASEGT. The CDR3 DNA sequence: TGTGCCAGCAGTGAAAGGGACAGCATCTTAGAGACCCAGTACTTC. It encodes CASSERDSILETQYF.

This chain joins TRBV5-6 and TRBJ2-1, with 7 bases matching TRBD2. This CDR3 is built from 15 residues. V lost 4 bases to trimming and J lost 4 bases; unmatched junction nucleotides: 8. Germline assignment: CDR1 SGHDT and CDR2 YYEEEE. The CDR3 loop is CASSPLAVPYNEQFF. DNA of the CDR3: TGTGCCAGCAGCCCTCTAGCGGTACCATACAATGAGCAGTTCTTC.

Within the sample, this clone is large. The chain recombines TRBV13 with TRBJ2-4, with 7 bases aligning to TRBD1. Germline V CDR1 and CDR2: PRHDT, FYEKMQ (reference sequence). CDR3 length: 16 residues. Trimming at V came to 5 bases and at J to 1 base, leaving 8 bases not matched to a gene. CDR3 sequence (DNA): TGTGCCAGCAGCCGAAGGACAGGTGACGCCAAAAACATTCAGTACTTC. Its protein product is CASSRRTGDAKNIQYF.